These 16 T cell receptor beta chains were all obtained from the same sample, sequenced in a study of blood T cell repertoires in COVID-19. Sequenced by immunoSEQ multiplex PCR; TCRdb stores in-frame clones only, minus some. The sample holds fewer than 120,000 clones, more than 75% seen once. The material sequenced was peripheral blood. These receptors were taken from a woman aged 50 to 60 with acute or convalescent COVID-19.

The gene calls are TRBV24-1 and TRBJ2-7; possible D gene TRBD1, 5 bases. The CDR3 has 13 amino acids. Germline CDR1 KGHDR, CDR2 SFDVKD. V lost 4 bases to trimming and J lost 3 bases, with 9 bases between them. CDR3 in amino acids: CATSETGRYEQYF. Here the CDR3 DNA reads TGTGCCACCAGTGAAACAGGACGCTACGAGCAGTACTTC.

The chain recombines TRBV28 with TRBJ2-1, with 9 bases fitting TRBD2. Germline values: CDR1 MDHEN, CDR2 SYDVKM. The CDR3 is 11 residues long. J lost 10 bases, V lost 7 bases, and 2 bases had no gene match. This CDR3 reads CASKGLAEQFF. The CDR3 region has the DNA TGTGCCAGCAAAGGACTAGCGGAGCAGTTCTTC.

The V call is TRBV2, the J call TRBJ2-5, with a tentative D call TRBD1 (5 bases). The germline CDR1 and CDR2 sequences are SNHLY and FYNNEI. The CDR3 is made up of 13 amino acids. V lost 3 bases, J lost 5 bases, and 10 bases lay in between. Written as DNA, the CDR3 is TGTGCCAGCAGTGAGGGCAGGGTTGAGACCCAGTACTTC. This translates into CASSEGRVETQYF.

This rearrangement joins TRBV13 to TRBJ2-1; tentatively, D is TRBD2 (5 bases). Trimming shortened V by 2 bases and J by 10 bases, and 15 bases separated the two germline ends. CDR3 length: 14 amino acids. The germline CDR1 and CDR2 sequences are PRHDT and FYEKMQ (reference sequence). This CDR3 is CASSLQRSRLEQFF. DNA of the CDR3: TGTGCCAGCAGCTTACAGCGGTCAAGATTGGAGCAGTTCTTC.

V and J are TRBV2 and TRBJ1-5; D ambiguous. The CDR3 is made up of 14 amino acids. Germline assignment: CDR1 SNHLY and CDR2 FYNNEI. Trimming took off 3 bases at V and 2 bases at J, with 8 bases between the two ends. CDR3 residues: CASSEGEGNQPQHF. The CDR3 nucleotides are TGTGCCAGCAGTGAGGGAGAGGGCAATCAGCCCCAGCATTTT.

This chain uses TRBV20-1 with TRBJ2-7, with 7 bases lining up with TRBD2. The CDR3 is made up of 11 amino acids. The ends lost 6 bases at V and 9 bases at J; junction bases unmatched: 8. Germline loops: CDR1 DFQATT, CDR2 SNEGSKA (reference sequence). Written as DNA, the CDR3 is TGCAGTGCCATGGGGGGGGTCGGGCAGTACTTC. This encodes CSAMGGVGQYF.

This clone was seen once. The chain has TRBV18 and TRBJ2-2, with TRBD1 matching 7 bases. CDR3 size: 15 residues. From germline, CDR1 is KGHSH and CDR2 LQKENI. With V trimmed by 6 bases and J by 1 base, 5 bases remained unmatched. CDR3 sequence (DNA): TGTGCCAGCTCCGGACAGGTCGGGAACACCGGGGAGCTGTTTTTT. This encodes CASSGQVGNTGELFF.

The chain employs TRBV11-2 and TRBJ2-1; 9 nucleotides agree with TRBD1. In germline, CDR1 is SGHAT, CDR2 FQNNGV. The CDR3 is made up of 15 amino acids. V gave up 4 bases and J gave up 7 bases; unmatched junction bases: 8. The CDR3: CASSSYRGLRNEQFF. The CDR3 nucleotides read TGTGCCAGCAGCTCCTACAGGGGGCTGAGAAATGAGCAGTTCTTC.

V is TRBV9 and J is TRBJ2-5, with TRBD2 identical over 11 bases. Germline lookup yields CDR1 SGDLS and CDR2 YYNGEE. The V segment lost 2 bases and the J segment 5 bases; nucleotides outside the gene matches: 5. CDR3 length: 15 residues. The CDR3 coding sequence is TGTGCCAGCAGCGTCCTGGGACTAGCGGCCGAGACCCAGTACTTC. This codes for CASSVLGLAAETQYF.

The rearrangement links TRBV11-3 to TRBJ2-1; no clear D. V dropped 3 bases and J dropped 0 bases, with 12 bases sitting between them. CDR1 and CDR2 from the germline V gene are SGHNT and YENEEA. CDR3 length equals 16 residues. The CDR3 bases are TGTGCCAGCAGCTTTTCTACAGTTGCCTCCTACAATGAGCAGTTCTTC. Its translation: CASSFSTVASYNEQFF.

The chain carries TRBV7-9 and TRBJ1-2; a possible D gene is TRBD1 (5 bases). With 5 bases removed from V and 4 bases from J, the gap between germline ends came to 20 bases. The CDR3 covers 16 residues. CDR1 is SEHNR, CDR2 FQNEAQ, per germline (reference sequence). This CDR3 reads CASSLMWGESVYGYTF. Written as DNA, the CDR3 is TGTGCCAGCAGCCTAATGTGGGGGGAAAGTGTCTATGGCTACACCTTC.

This clone appeared a single time. This chain uses TRBV4-2 with TRBJ2-1; D gene uncertain. CDR1 is LGHNA and CDR2 is YNFKEQ in the germline V gene. Trimming removed 0 bases from V and 2 bases from J, with 8 bases in between. The CDR3 has 15 amino acids. The DNA of the CDR3 is TGTGCCAGCAGCCAAGAAAGGAGTCCCTACAATGAGCAGTTCTTC. Translation gives CASSQERSPYNEQFF.

The V gene is TRBV5-4, the J gene TRBJ2-3; maybe TRBD2 (5 bases). CDR1 is SGHNT and CDR2 is YYREEE in the germline V gene (reference sequence). Trimming took 0 bases from V and 5 from J, leaving 13 bases between them. The length of the CDR3 is 15 residues. In DNA form, the CDR3 reads TGTGCCAGCAGCTTGGCCAGCGGACCCGGAGATACGCAGTATTTT. It specifies CASSLASGPGDTQYF.

In its sample, this clone was seen a few times. The rearrangement joins TRBV5-8 to TRBJ2-3; 12 bases fit TRBD2. The CDR3 spans 20 residues. V shed 0 bases and J 0 bases; nucleotides not matched to a gene: 11. The germline gives CDR1 SGHTS, CDR2 YDEGEE. DNA of the CDR3: TGTGCCAGCAGCTTGGCCCAGAGGCTAGCGGGAGGGCATAGCACAGATACGCAGTATTTT. It yields the protein CASSLAQRLAGGHSTDTQYF.

The chain is built from TRBV7-6 and TRBJ2-5, with 9 bases that match TRBD2. Germline assignment: CDR1 SGHVS and CDR2 FNYEAQ. Losses at the gene ends were 2 bases for V and 2 bases for J; bases not matched to a gene: 12. The CDR3 contains 18 residues. The CDR3 is CASSLNLAGLVNQETQYF. The CDR3, as DNA: TGTGCCAGCAGCTTAAATCTAGCGGGACTGGTTAATCAAGAGACCCAGTACTTC.

This sequence joins TRBV13 and TRBJ2-5; 15 nucleotides align to TRBD2. The germline CDR1 and CDR2 sequences are PRHDT and FYEKMQ (reference sequence). The CDR3 is 16 residues long. V lost 3 bases to trimming and J lost 4 bases; unmatched junction nucleotides: 3. CDR3 coding DNA: TGTGCCAGCAGCTTCCCGGGACTAGCGGGAGGAGAGACCCAGTACTTC. This encodes CASSFPGLAGGETQYF.